What follows describes a single TCR beta chain. Its antigen is unidentified. This sample stems from a study of cytomegalovirus exposure and HLA in healthy donors. Findings and limits, study-wide: As immune exposure information, only CMV serostatus was available.

Primers for the PCR totalled 60 Vbeta and 13 Jbeta. Sequencing was performed with immunoSEQ multiplex PCR; in TCRdb, only in-frame clones are kept and a portion is missing. The sample consists of 150,000 to 180,000 clones, roughly 72% of them appearing once. The CDR3 extends over 15 amino acids. V was trimmed by 1 base and J by 0 bases, leaving 7 bases between them. Germline V lookup: CDR1 SGHTA, CDR2 FQGNSA. This clonotype was obtained from a man in his thirties or forties in good health and CMV-seronegative. This chain uses TRBV7-2 with TRBJ1-3, with D possibly being TRBD1 (6 bases). Input material: PBMCs. CDR3 protein: CASSLDRVSGNTIYF. In nucleotides, the CDR3 is TGTGCCAGCAGCTTAGACAGGGTCTCTGGAAACACCATATATTTT.